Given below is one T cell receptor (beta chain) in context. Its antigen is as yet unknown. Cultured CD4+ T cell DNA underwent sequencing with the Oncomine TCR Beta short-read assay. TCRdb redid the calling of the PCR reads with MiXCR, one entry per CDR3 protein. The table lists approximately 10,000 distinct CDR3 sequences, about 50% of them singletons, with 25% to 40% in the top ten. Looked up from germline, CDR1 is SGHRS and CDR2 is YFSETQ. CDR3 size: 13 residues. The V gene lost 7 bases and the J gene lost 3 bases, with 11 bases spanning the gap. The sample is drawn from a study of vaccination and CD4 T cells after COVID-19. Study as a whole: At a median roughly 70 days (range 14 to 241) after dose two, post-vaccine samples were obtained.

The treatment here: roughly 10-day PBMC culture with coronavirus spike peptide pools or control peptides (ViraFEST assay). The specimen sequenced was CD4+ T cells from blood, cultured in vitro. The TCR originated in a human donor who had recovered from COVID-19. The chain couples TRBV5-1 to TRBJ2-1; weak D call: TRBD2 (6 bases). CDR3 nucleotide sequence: TGCGCCAGCGGGCTAGCGAGCTACAATGAGCAGTTCTTC. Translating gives CASGLASYNEQFF.